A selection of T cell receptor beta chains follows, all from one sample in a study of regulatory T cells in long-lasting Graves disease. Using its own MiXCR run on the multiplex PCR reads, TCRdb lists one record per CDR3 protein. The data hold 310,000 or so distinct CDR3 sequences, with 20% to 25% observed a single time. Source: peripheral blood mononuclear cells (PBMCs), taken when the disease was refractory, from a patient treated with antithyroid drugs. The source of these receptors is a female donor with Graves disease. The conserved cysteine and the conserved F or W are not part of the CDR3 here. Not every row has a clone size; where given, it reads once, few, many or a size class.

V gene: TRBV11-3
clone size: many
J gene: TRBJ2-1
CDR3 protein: ASSLDQSAGGGNEQF

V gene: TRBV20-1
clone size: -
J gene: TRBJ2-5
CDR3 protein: SARDQQSGWETQY

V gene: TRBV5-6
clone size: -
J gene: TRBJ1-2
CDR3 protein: ASDVGGYYGYT

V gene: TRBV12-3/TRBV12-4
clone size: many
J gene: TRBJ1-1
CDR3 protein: ASGRQGATEAF

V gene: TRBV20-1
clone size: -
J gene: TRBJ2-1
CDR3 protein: SARHVAGEQF

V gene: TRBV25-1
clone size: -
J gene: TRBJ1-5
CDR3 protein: ASSISAGPQH

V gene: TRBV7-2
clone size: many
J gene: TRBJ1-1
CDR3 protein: ASSLERGAEAF

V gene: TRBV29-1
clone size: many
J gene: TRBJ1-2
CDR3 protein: SVGTGEVNGYT

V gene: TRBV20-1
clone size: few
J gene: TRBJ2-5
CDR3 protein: SASEQTQY

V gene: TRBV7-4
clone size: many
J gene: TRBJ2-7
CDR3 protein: ASSLGRDDYEQY

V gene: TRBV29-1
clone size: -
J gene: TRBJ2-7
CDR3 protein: SVPGTGYGEQY

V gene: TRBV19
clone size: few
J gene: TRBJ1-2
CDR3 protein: ASSMGQANYGYT

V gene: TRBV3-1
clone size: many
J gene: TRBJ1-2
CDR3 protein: ASSPGHLYGYT

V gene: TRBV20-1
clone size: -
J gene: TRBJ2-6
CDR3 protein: SASALGSGANVLT

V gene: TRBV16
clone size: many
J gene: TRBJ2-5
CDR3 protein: ASSRLAGGQETQY

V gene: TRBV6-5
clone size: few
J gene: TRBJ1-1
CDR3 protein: ASSSYRGMNTEAF

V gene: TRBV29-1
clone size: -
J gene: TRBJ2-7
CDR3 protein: SVVPSGSYEQY

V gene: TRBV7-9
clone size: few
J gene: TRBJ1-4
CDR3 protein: ASSRDRFRGEKLF

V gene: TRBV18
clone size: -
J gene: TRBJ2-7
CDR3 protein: ASSPPPGSNTQY

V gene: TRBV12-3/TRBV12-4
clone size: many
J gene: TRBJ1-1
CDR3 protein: ASSPGTGGTEAF

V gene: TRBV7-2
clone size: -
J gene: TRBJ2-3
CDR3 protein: ASSFSRVTDTQY

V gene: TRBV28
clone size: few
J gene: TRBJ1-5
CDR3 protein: ASLTGHSPIKAQH

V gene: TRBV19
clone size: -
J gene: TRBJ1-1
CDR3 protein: ASSIGQMNTEAF

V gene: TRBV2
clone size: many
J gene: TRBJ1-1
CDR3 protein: ASSGQAF

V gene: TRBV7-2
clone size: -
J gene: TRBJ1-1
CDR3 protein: ASSSPASWGAEAF